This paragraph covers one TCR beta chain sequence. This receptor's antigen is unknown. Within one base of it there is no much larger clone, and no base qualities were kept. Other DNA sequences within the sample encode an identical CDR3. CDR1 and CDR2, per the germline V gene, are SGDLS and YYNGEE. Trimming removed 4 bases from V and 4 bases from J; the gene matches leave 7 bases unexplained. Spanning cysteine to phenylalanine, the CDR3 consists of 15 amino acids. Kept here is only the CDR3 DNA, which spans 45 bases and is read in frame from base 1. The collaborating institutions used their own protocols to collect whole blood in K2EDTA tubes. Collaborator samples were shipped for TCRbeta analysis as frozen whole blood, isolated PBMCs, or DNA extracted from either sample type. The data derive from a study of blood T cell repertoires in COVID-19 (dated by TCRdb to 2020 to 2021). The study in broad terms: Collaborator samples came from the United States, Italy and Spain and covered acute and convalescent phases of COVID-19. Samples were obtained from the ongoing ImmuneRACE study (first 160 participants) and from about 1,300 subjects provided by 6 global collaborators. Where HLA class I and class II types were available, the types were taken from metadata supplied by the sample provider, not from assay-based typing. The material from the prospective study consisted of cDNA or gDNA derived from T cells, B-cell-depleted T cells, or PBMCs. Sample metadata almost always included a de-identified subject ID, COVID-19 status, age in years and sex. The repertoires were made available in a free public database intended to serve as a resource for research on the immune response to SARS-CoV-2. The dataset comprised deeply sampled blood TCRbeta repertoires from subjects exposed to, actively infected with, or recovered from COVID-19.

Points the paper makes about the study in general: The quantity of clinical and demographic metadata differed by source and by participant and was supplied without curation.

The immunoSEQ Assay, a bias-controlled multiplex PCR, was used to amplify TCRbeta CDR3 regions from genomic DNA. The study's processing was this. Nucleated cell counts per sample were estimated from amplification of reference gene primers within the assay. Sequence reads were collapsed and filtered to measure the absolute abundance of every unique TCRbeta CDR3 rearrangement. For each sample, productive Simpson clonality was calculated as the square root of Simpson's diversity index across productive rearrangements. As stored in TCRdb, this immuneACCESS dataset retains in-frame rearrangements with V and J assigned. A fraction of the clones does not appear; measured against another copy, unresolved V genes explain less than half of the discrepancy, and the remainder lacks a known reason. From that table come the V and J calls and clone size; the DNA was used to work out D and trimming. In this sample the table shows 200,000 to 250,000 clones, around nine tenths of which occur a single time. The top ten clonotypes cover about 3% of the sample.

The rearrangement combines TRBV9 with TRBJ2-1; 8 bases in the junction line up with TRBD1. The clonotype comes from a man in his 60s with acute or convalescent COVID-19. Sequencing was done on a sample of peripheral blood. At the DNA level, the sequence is TGTGCCAGCAGCCCACAGGGGGGATTATACAATGAGCAGTTCTTC. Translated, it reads CASSPQGGLYNEQFF.